Listed below are T cell receptor beta chains from one sample, sequenced in a study of T cell clonotyping in hematopoietic cell transplantation. Generated by immunoSEQ multiplex PCR, the TCRdb table keeps only in-frame clones and is missing some. Of approximately 8,400 clones in the sample, 60% to 80% were seen once. The sample in question was peripheral blood mononuclear cells, obtained 100 days after allogeneic stem cell transplant. These receptors originate from a male patient between 55 and 70 years old who had an allogeneic stem cell transplant from an unrelated donor, so the T cells may come from the graft donor. Some clones in this sample may be carry-over from other donors' samples. CDR3s include the opening cysteine and the closing phenylalanine or tryptophan. The order of the fields is J gene, D gene, V gene, CDR3 protein. A D gene is named only where the DNA matches it firmly.

J gene: TRBJ2-3; D gene: TRBD2; V gene: TRBV11-2; CDR3 protein: CASSSVGTSGLILQYF
J gene: TRBJ2-7; D gene: TRBD1; V gene: TRBV4-1; CDR3 protein: CASSQDVQGALWQEQYF
J gene: TRBJ2-3; D gene: TRBD2; V gene: TRBV6-6; CDR3 protein: CASSVKSGVSTDTQYF
J gene: TRBJ1-1; D gene: NA; V gene: TRBV29-1; CDR3 protein: CSVDNTGGAFF
J gene: TRBJ2-7; D gene: TRBD2; V gene: TRBV15; CDR3 protein: CATSREGTRVPYEQYF
J gene: TRBJ1-3; D gene: TRBD1; V gene: TRBV7-2; CDR3 protein: CASSLGQGEGNTIYF
J gene: TRBJ1-1; D gene: TRBD1; V gene: TRBV25-1; CDR3 protein: CASSEWGGQGNTEAFF
J gene: TRBJ1-1; D gene: NA; V gene: TRBV4-3; CDR3 protein: CASSQDRGDGRAFF
J gene: TRBJ2-3; D gene: TRBD2; V gene: TRBV5-4; CDR3 protein: CASRRESWTDTQYF
J gene: TRBJ2-7; D gene: TRBD2; V gene: TRBV11-2; CDR3 protein: CASSPIRTSGRGTYEQYF
J gene: TRBJ2-7; D gene: NA; V gene: TRBV7-9; CDR3 protein: CASSYYSTEQYF
J gene: TRBJ1-2; D gene: NA; V gene: TRBV7-8; CDR3 protein: CASSREMRPNYGYTF
J gene: TRBJ1-2; D gene: TRBD1; V gene: TRBV5-4; CDR3 protein: CASSLPEWDREDHGYTF
J gene: TRBJ1-5; D gene: NA; V gene: TRBV6-1; CDR3 protein: CASSANPAQPQHF
J gene: TRBJ2-5; D gene: NA; V gene: TRBV7-2; CDR3 protein: CASSITGLVVETQYF
J gene: TRBJ2-5; D gene: TRBD2; V gene: TRBV6-1; CDR3 protein: CASSDRLAGASMETQYF
J gene: TRBJ2-1; D gene: TRBD2; V gene: TRBV7-8; CDR3 protein: CASSLEAGGLWNEQFF
J gene: TRBJ2-5; D gene: NA; V gene: TRBV1; CDR3 protein: CTSSGGGSQETQYF
J gene: TRBJ2-6; D gene: NA; V gene: TRBV4-1; CDR3 protein: CASSPGHSGANVLTF
J gene: TRBJ2-7; D gene: TRBD1; V gene: TRBV13; CDR3 protein: CASSSGGTYEQYF
J gene: TRBJ1-5; D gene: NA; V gene: TRBV28; CDR3 protein: CASSFPDRYQPQHF
J gene: TRBJ2-2; D gene: TRBD1; V gene: TRBV9; CDR3 protein: CASSVGQGHPTGELFF
J gene: TRBJ2-3; D gene: TRBD2; V gene: TRBV30; CDR3 protein: CAWGSGNTDTQYF
J gene: TRBJ2-3; D gene: NA; V gene: TRBV5-1; CDR3 protein: CASSFTASTDTQYF
J gene: TRBJ2-6; D gene: NA; V gene: TRBV13; CDR3 protein: CASSLSLTRGANVLTF
J gene: TRBJ2-7; D gene: NA; V gene: TRBV2; CDR3 protein: CASTDRSRPYEQYF
J gene: TRBJ1-1; D gene: NA; V gene: TRBV30; CDR3 protein: CAWSREAGTEAFF
J gene: TRBJ2-5; D gene: NA; V gene: TRBV7-6; CDR3 protein: CASSLRLQETQYF
J gene: TRBJ2-6; D gene: NA; V gene: TRBV5-8; CDR3 protein: CASSATGFSGANVLTF
J gene: TRBJ2-7; D gene: NA; V gene: TRBV30; CDR3 protein: CAWSVRGLRQYF
J gene: TRBJ2-1; D gene: TRBD2; V gene: TRBV4-1; CDR3 protein: CASSQEGGSSYNEQFF
J gene: TRBJ1-5; D gene: NA; V gene: TRBV5-6; CDR3 protein: CASSLAGGGPGLNQPQHF